This T cell receptor (beta chain) comes out of a study of CD8 T cells in ankylosing spondylitis. By quantitative 5'-RACE with molecular barcodes, the TCR beta libraries were made. TCRdb used MiXCR to reprocess the 5' RACE reads, holding one entry per CDR3 protein. Among approximately 400,000 distinct CDR3 sequences listed, roughly 15% were seen once. This clonotype appeared a few times. Its antigen is currently unknown. Notes on the study in general: Matched ankylosing spondylitis synovial fluid reportedly contained a significantly enriched population of disease-linked clones. Characteristic of ankylosing spondylitis blood, it appeared, was a TCR beta motif comprising roughly eight highly homologous variants. In the blood and synovial fluid of reactive arthritis, some motif variants had been previously reported. The disease-linked clones had a CD8+ phenotype and low blood frequencies.

Sequences were obtained from blood, either unsorted or a sorted T cell fraction (not recorded which). This TCR was recovered from a male donor with ankylosing spondylitis.

CDR3 loop: CASSSRTGSSYEQYF. The CDR3 region has the DNA TGTGCCAGCAGCTCCCGGACAGGGAGCTCCTACGAGCAGTACTTC. V gene TRBV7-9 combines with J gene TRBJ2-7; TRBD1 matches 8 bases. Per germline, CDR1 SEHNR and CDR2 FQNEAQ (reference sequence). CDR3 size: 15 residues. J gave up 0 bases and V 4 bases, and 5 bases lay outside the gene matches.